Sequencing of this TCR beta chain was carried out in a study of control samples from healthy donors and cancer patients. CDR3 length: 18 residues. Trimming cost V 10 bases and J 3 bases, with 28 bases left between them. CDR1 and CDR2 (germline): MDHEN, SYDVKM. The repertoire was sequenced with immunoSEQ multiplex PCR; TCRdb's copy has only in-frame clones and lacks some. The sample gives some 210,000 clones, around 93% of which show up once; 1.5% to 2% is in the top ten. Sequencing was performed on blood. The chain couples TRBV28 to TRBJ1-3, with D tentatively TRBD1 (5 bases). The receptor was isolated from a man aged 25 to 45 in good health. As DNA, the CDR3 is TGTGCCACCACACCATGGGACCGGGGGACGGCTGGTGGAAACACCATATATTTT. Translating gives CATTPWDRGTAGGNTIYF.